This T cell receptor (beta chain) was captured in a study of T cells in Graves' hyperthyroidism and ophthalmopathy. Germline V CDR1 and CDR2: LNHDA, SQIVND (reference sequence). The CDR3 has 14 residues. The trim removed 5 bases at V and 5 bases at J, leaving 8 bases unmatched. The TCR beta CDR3 regions underwent amplification using RNA transcripts as the source. Carried out on the TCR CDR3, a first-round RT-PCR used the HTBI primer set. TCRdb reanalysed the multiplex PCR reads using MiXCR and keeps one entry per CDR3 protein. The sample comprises roughly 420,000 distinct CDR3 sequences, roughly 15% of which are singletons, and more than 4.5% rests with the top ten. There are a few counts of this clonotype.

The sequencing sample was made of blood. V usage is TRBV19 and J usage is TRBJ1-2, with 7 bases aligning to TRBD1. This clonotype was obtained from a woman under 30 with Graves' hyperthyroidism. The CDR3 loop is CASSPRQGEYGYTF. Written as DNA, the CDR3 is TGTGCCAGTAGTCCCCGACAGGGAGAGTATGGCTACACCTTC.